The present TCR beta chain was sequenced within a study of T cells in Graves' hyperthyroidism and ophthalmopathy. Overall study context: Peripheral blood draws took place at initial diagnosis, ahead of any treatment.

Broader study findings: Blood shared most expanded thyroid clonotypes above 0.001.

On this clonotype itself: Antigen specificity is unknown.

Trimming stripped 2 bases from V and 6 bases from J, with 10 bases between. CDR3 length: 13 residues. Looked up from germline, CDR1 is ENHRY and CDR2 is SYGVKD. Thyroid ultrasound, orbital computed tomography, clinical symptoms, and serum thyroxine and TRAb underpinned diagnoses. The CDR3 regions of TCR beta were amplified from RNA transcripts. When the TCR CDR3 underwent first-round RT-PCR, the HTBI primer set was used. A single record per CDR3 protein comes from TCRdb applying MiXCR to the multiplex PCR reads. This sample has about 59,000 distinct CDR3 sequences, with about 53% found just once. V and J are TRBV10-3 and TRBJ1-1, with D uncertain. The sequenced sample was blood. The receptor was derived from an older woman with Graves' ophthalmopathy. The CDR3 bases are TGTGCCATCAGTGAGGGGGATTATGCTGAAGCTTTCTTT. This encodes CAISEGDYAEAFF.